This T cell receptor (beta chain) was retrieved from a study of blood T cell repertoires in COVID-19. Study-level information: Italy, Spain and the United States were the sources of the convalescent and acute COVID-19 samples. T cells, B-cell-depleted T cells, or PBMCs supplied cDNA or gDNA.

This CDR3 is 17 amino acids long. Germline assignment: CDR1 MNHEY and CDR2 SMNVEV (reference sequence). The ends were cut back, 0 bases at V and 0 bases at J, with 14 bases in the middle. Authors' analysis steps: Reference gene primer amplification yielded estimated nucleated cell counts. Profiling relied on immunoSEQ multiplex PCR, and the TCRdb table lists in-frame clones only, not all of them. V and J calls and clone size are copied from that table; D and trimming were computed from the DNA. The sample consists of hundreds of thousands of clones, roughly 87% of them appearing once. This TCR came from a man aged 18 to 30 with active or convalescent COVID-19. V and J are TRBV27 and TRBJ1-1; maybe TRBD1 (5 bases). The source material was peripheral blood. Here the CDR3 DNA reads TGTGCCAGCAGTTTATCCAATCGACAGAGGTTGAACACTGAAGCTTTCTTT. It encodes CASSLSNRQRLNTEAFF.